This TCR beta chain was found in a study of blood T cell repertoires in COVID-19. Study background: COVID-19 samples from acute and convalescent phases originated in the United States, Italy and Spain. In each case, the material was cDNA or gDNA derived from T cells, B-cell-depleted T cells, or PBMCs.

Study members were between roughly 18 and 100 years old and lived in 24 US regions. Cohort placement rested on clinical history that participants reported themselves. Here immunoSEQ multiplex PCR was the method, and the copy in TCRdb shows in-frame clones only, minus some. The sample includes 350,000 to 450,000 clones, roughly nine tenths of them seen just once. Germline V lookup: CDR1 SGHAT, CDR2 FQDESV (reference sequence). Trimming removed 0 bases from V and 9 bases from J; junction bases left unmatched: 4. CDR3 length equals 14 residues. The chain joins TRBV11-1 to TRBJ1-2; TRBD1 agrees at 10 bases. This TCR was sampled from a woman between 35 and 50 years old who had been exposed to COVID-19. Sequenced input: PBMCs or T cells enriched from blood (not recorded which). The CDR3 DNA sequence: TGTGCCAGCAGCTTAGCACCGGGACAGGGGAGCTACACCTTC. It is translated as CASSLAPGQGSYTF.